The clone carrying this T cell receptor (beta chain) showed up many times. Its antigen is still unknown. TCRdb redid the calling of the 5' RACE reads with MiXCR, one entry per CDR3 protein. The data contain about 120,000 distinct CDR3 sequences, around 7.2% of them seen just once; the ten biggest clones take up approximately 2.7%. V was pared by 4 bases and J by 1 base, with 2 bases of the junction left unmatched. Per germline, CDR1 ENHRY and CDR2 SYGVKD. The CDR3 totals 16 residues. These data come from a study of T cells after yellow fever vaccination. Points from the study as a whole: Across the CD4 and CD8 compartments, a small share of clonotypes was present in both.

The chain employs TRBV10-3 and TRBJ2-5; 14 nucleotides align to TRBD2. The source of this sequence is a man in his late teens or twenties who received the YFV17D yellow fever vaccine. The input for sequencing was CD4+ T cells sorted from PBMCs, taken roughly 46 days after the first yellow fever vaccination. CDR3: CAISGGLAGAQETQYF. The CDR3 bases are TGTGCCATCAGTGGGGGACTAGCGGGGGCCCAAGAGACCCAGTACTTC.